This T cell receptor (beta chain) was sequenced during a study of blood T cell repertoires in COVID-19. Study summary: Sites in the United States, Italy and Spain provided acute and convalescent COVID-19 samples. Sources were T cells, B-cell-depleted T cells, or PBMCs; the material itself was cDNA or gDNA.

The authors' processing: Reference gene primer amplification gave nucleated cell count estimates. This table comes from immunoSEQ multiplex PCR, and its TCRdb copy is limited to in-frame clones, with some not included. The V and J calls and the clone size are those of that table, but D and trimming were determined from the DNA. The sample lists about 69,000 clones, roughly 80% occurring once. There are 16 residues in the CDR3. Losses at the gene ends were 3 bases for V and 5 bases for J; bases not matched to a gene: 13. Germline lookup yields CDR1 SGHRS and CDR2 YFSETQ. The sequence came from a man between 60 and 75 years old with acute or convalescent COVID-19. The gene calls are TRBV5-1 and TRBJ2-5; TRBD1 agrees at 7 bases. Sequencing was carried out using peripheral blood. CDR3 sequence (DNA): TGCGCCAGCAGCTCACTTGGGCAAGGGGGCGGGGAGACCCAGTACTTC. It codes for CASSSLGQGGGETQYF.